The 21 T cell receptor beta chains listed next were all sequenced from one sample in a study of blood T cell repertoires in COVID-19. Profiling relied on immunoSEQ multiplex PCR, and the TCRdb table lists in-frame clones only, not all of them. The sample records about 100,000 clones, 85% being singletons. Sequenced input: peripheral blood. These receptors were taken from a woman in her 70s with active or convalescent COVID-19.

This sequence joins TRBV30 and TRBJ1-6; 7 bases fit TRBD1. The CDR3 runs 15 residues. The germline CDR1 and CDR2 sequences are GTSNPN and SVGIG (reference sequence). The V segment lost 4 bases and the J segment 10 bases; nucleotides outside the gene matches: 13. CDR3 sequence: CAWTDQGGGISPLHF. CDR3 nucleotides: TGTGCCTGGACCGACCAAGGGGGCGGTATCTCACCCCTCCACTTT.

This clone has only a few counts. The chain uses TRBV11-2 and TRBJ2-2; a possible D gene is TRBD2 (5 bases). The CDR3 contains 17 residues. V was cut by 0 bases and J by 2 bases, with 13 bases left in between. Germline CDR1 SGHAT, CDR2 FQNNGV. CDR3 in amino acids: CASSLDPEEANTGELFF. CDR3 bases: TGTGCCAGCAGCTTAGATCCGGAGGAAGCAAACACCGGGGAGCTGTTTTTT.

This clone has only one observation. The chain is built from TRBV18 and TRBJ1-1, with D possibly being TRBD1 (5 bases). V lost 5 bases, J lost 5 bases, and 15 bases lay in between. CDR3 length: 14 amino acids. Per germline, CDR1 KGHSH and CDR2 LQKENI. The CDR3 protein is CASSKNQGSTEAFF. The CDR3 DNA reads TGTGCCAGCTCAAAAAACCAGGGATCGACTGAAGCTTTCTTT. Supplemented by reference TRBV18 and TRBJ1-1, the full variable domain reads NAGVMQNPRHLVRRRGQEARLRCSPMKGHSHVYWYRQLPEEGLKFMVYLQKENIIDESGMPKERFSAEFPKEGPSILRIQQVVRGDSAAYFCASSKNQGSTEAFFGQGTRLTVV.

The rearrangement joins TRBV28 to TRBJ2-7; the D gene is possibly TRBD1 (5 bases). This CDR3 spans 15 amino acids. Per the germline V gene, CDR1 is MDHEN and CDR2 is SYDVKM. Trimming left V 5 bases short and J 2 bases short, with 16 bases between. CDR3 sequence (DNA): TGTGCCAGCAGTCAAAGACAGTTCGTAACCTACGAGCAGTACTTC. It specifies CASSQRQFVTYEQYF.

This chain joins TRBV6-2 or TRBV6-3 and TRBJ2-5; tentatively, D is TRBD1 (7 bases). The V end was cut by 2 bases, the J end by 4 bases, with 14 bases between. CDR1 is MNHEY and CDR2 is SVGEGT in the germline V gene. The CDR3 is made up of 15 amino acids. In DNA form, the CDR3 reads TGTGCCAGCAGTTACGCGGGACAGCCCTCAGAGACCCAGTACTTC. This encodes CASSYAGQPSETQYF.

The V and J genes are TRBV7-2 and TRBJ1-2; D might be TRBD1 (5 bases). Germline-derived CDR1 and CDR2 are SGHTA and FQGNSA. V was trimmed by 0 bases and J by 4 bases, leaving 9 bases between them. This CDR3 comprises 14 residues. CDR3: CASSLAQGSYGYTF. CDR3 in DNA: TGTGCCAGCAGCTTAGCCCAGGGCTCCTATGGCTACACCTTC.

CDR3 sequence (DNA): TGTGCCAGCTCACCAGGGGGACTAGACGGCGAGCAGTACTTC. Translating gives CASSPGGLDGEQYF. The rearrangement uses TRBV18 and TRBJ2-7; 8 positions match TRBD2. Germline V gives CDR1 KGHSH, CDR2 LQKENI. The CDR3 loop spans 14 amino acids. J gave up 6 bases and V 2 bases, and 6 bases lay outside the gene matches.

The CDR3 DNA is TGTGCCTGGAGTCCACCCGGTTACGAGCAGTTCTTC. Translated, it gives CAWSPPGYEQFF. The V and J genes are TRBV30 and TRBJ2-1; D uncertain. Germline CDR1 is GTSNPN and CDR2 is SVGIG (reference sequence). The V end lost 2 bases, the J end lost 10 bases, and 12 bases lay between the germline ends. CDR3 length equals 12 residues.

The V and J genes are TRBV30 and TRBJ2-3; TRBD1 agrees at 9 bases. The CDR3 covers 13 residues. V lost 3 bases, J lost 6 bases, and 4 bases stayed unmatched. CDR1 is GTSNPN, CDR2 SVGIG, per germline (reference sequence). The CDR3 sequence is CAWRTGGLDTQYF. CDR3 nucleotide sequence: TGTGCCTGGAGGACAGGGGGTTTGGATACGCAGTATTTT.

V and J are TRBV4-2 and TRBJ2-3, with TRBD2 matching over 7 bases. J was trimmed by 8 bases and V by 0 bases; bases with no gene match: 5. The CDR3 covers 14 residues. Germline CDR1 and CDR2: LGHNA and YNFKEQ. The CDR3 protein is CASSQDREGTTQYF. In DNA, the CDR3 is TGTGCCAGCAGCCAAGACAGGGAGGGGACTACGCAGTATTTT.

A few counts support this clone. The chain has TRBV11-2 and TRBJ1-6; possible D gene TRBD1, 5 bases. Germline CDR1 SGHAT, CDR2 FQNNGV. The CDR3 consists of 16 residues. Trimming cost V 5 bases and J 7 bases, with 18 bases left between them. This CDR3 is CASSDRRRTNNSPLHF. Here the CDR3 DNA reads TGTGCCAGCAGCGATAGACGTAGGACAAACAATTCACCCCTCCACTTT.

This clone was detected ten times or more. The chain is built from TRBV20-1 and TRBJ1-5; D call uncertain. CDR3 size: 12 residues. CDR1 and CDR2 (germline): DFQATT, SNEGSKA (reference sequence). The V and J ends lost 3 bases and 5 bases respectively, with 8 bases between them. The CDR3 sequence: CSASSGDQPQHF. The CDR3 DNA reads as TGCAGTGCTAGTAGCGGGGATCAGCCCCAGCATTTT.

This chain links TRBV6-6 with TRBJ1-2; 11 bases align to TRBD1. The germline gives CDR1 MNHNY, CDR2 SVGAGI (reference sequence). V shed 7 bases, J shed 4 bases, and the junction held 8 bases outside the gene matches. This CDR3 contains 15 residues. This chain's CDR3 is CASTEGQGAPYGYTF. DNA of the CDR3: TGTGCCAGCACCGAAGGACAGGGGGCGCCCTATGGCTACACCTTC.

Written as DNA, the CDR3 is TGCGCCAGCAGCCGGGAGGACGGGGAGCTGTTTTTT. It codes for CASSREDGELFF. This chain joins TRBV5-1 and TRBJ2-2, with TRBD2 identical over 7 bases. The length of the CDR3 is 12 residues. The trim removed 4 bases at V and 7 bases at J, leaving 1 base unmatched. Germline V CDR1 and CDR2: SGHRS, YFSETQ.

The V call is TRBV4-1, the J call TRBJ2-1, with 10 bases fitting TRBD2. Trimming took 2 bases from V and 6 from J; bases not matched to a gene: 7. This CDR3 has 16 residues. Germline V gives CDR1 MGHRA, CDR2 YSYEKL. CDR3 DNA: TGCGCCAGCAGCCAACTAGCGGGGGCCCCGGTCAATGAGCAGTTCTTC. The encoded protein is CASSQLAGAPVNEQFF.

The chain is built from TRBV5-4 and TRBJ2-1, with 12 bases identical to TRBD2. V was clipped by 6 bases and J by 7 bases; unmatched bases: 8. CDR1 SGHNT and CDR2 YYREEE come from the germline V gene (reference sequence). The CDR3 runs to 15 residues. CDR3 residues: CASTTTSGGGNEQFF. The DNA for the CDR3 is TGTGCCAGCACCACGACTAGCGGGGGAGGGAATGAGCAGTTCTTC.

V gene TRBV21-1 combines with J gene TRBJ1-2; TRBD1 reflects the table's D call only, with no check against the DNA. TRBV21-1 is a listed pseudogene. The CDR3 spans 15 residues. CDR3 DNA: TGTGCCAGCACCCAGGACAGGGGGCTGGACTATGGCTACACCTTC. This codes for CASTQDRGLDYGYTF.

The J gene is TRBJ1-5, the V gene TRBV7-2; maybe TRBD1 (5 bases). The CDR3 spans 13 residues. Trimming removed 3 bases at V and 6 bases at J, with 9 bases between. Germline CDR1 reads SGHTA; CDR2 reads FQGNSA. The CDR3 is CASSFPGGQPQHF. CDR3 DNA sequence: TGTGCCAGCAGCTTCCCCGGGGGTCAGCCCCAGCATTTT.

This clone has only a few counts. The chain couples TRBV19 to TRBJ1-5; 7 nucleotides match TRBD1. V lost 1 base to trimming and J lost 1 base; unmatched junction nucleotides: 4. Germline V gene data show CDR1 as LNHDA and CDR2 as SQIVND (reference sequence). The CDR3 contains 16 residues. The CDR3 DNA sequence: TGTGCCAGTAGTATAGTGGCCAGGGGGAGCAATCAGCCCCAGCATTTT. This encodes CASSIVARGSNQPQHF. Looking up the rest from reference TRBV19 and TRBJ1-5 gives the full variable domain: DGGITQSPKYLFRKEGQNVTLSCEQNLNHDAMYWYRQDPGQGLRLIYYSQIVNDFQKGDIAEGYSVSREKKESFPLTVTSAQKNPTAFYLCASSIVARGSNQPQHFGDGTRLSIL.

The chain links TRBV4-1 to TRBJ2-2; 7 bases match TRBD1. V lost 0 bases, J lost 7 bases, and 5 bases stayed unmatched. The germline CDR1 and CDR2 sequences are MGHRA and YSYEKL. There are 15 residues in the CDR3. CDR3 amino acids: CASSQDQGVYGELFF. CDR3 DNA: TGCGCCAGCAGCCAAGATCAGGGGGTGTACGGGGAGCTGTTTTTT.

This rearrangement joins TRBV27 to TRBJ2-4; 7 bases match TRBD1. Trimming at V came to 3 bases and at J to 7 bases, leaving 3 bases not matched to a gene. The CDR3 spans 13 residues. Germline lookup yields CDR1 MNHEY and CDR2 SMNVEV (reference sequence). The DNA for the CDR3 is TGTGCCAGCAGTTTGACAGGGCTGAACATTCAGTACTTC. This sequence encodes CASSLTGLNIQYF.